Sequencing of this T cell receptor (beta chain) was carried out in a study of blood T cell repertoires in COVID-19 (dated by TCRdb to about 2020). With respect to the entire study: Samples covering the acute and convalescent phases of COVID-19 were provided by collaborators in the United States, Italy and Spain. Samples were obtained from the ongoing ImmuneRACE study (first 160 participants) and from some 1,200 subjects provided by 6 global collaborators. HLA class I and class II types, where available, came from metadata supplied by the sample provider rather than from assay-based typing. The sample metadata nearly always contained a de-identified subject ID, COVID-19 status, age in years and sex. The prospective study material was composed of cDNA or gDNA derived from T cells, B-cell-depleted T cells, or PBMCs. The repertoires were made available in a free public database intended to serve as a resource for research on the immune response to SARS-CoV-2. Subjects who had been exposed to COVID-19, were actively infected with it, or had recovered from it provided the deeply sampled blood TCRbeta repertoires that made up the dataset. Overall study outcomes, separate from this receptor: The amount of clinical and demographic metadata varied by source and participant and was provided uncurated.

Each collaborating institution followed its own protocols to collect whole blood in K2EDTA tubes. Collaborator samples were shipped for TCRbeta analysis as frozen whole blood, isolated PBMCs, or DNA extracted from either sample type. This clone occurred a few times. There is no known antigen for this receptor. No base quality values were provided; no much bigger clone lies one nucleotide off. TCRbeta CDR3 regions were amplified from genomic DNA by means of the immunoSEQ Assay, a bias-controlled multiplex PCR. As for the original processing: Nucleated cell counts per sample were estimated from amplification of reference gene primers within the assay. To quantify the absolute abundance of each unique TCRbeta CDR3 rearrangement, sequence reads were collapsed and filtered. For each sample, productive Simpson clonality was calculated as the square root of Simpson's diversity index across productive rearrangements. The source is immuneACCESS, and TCRdb retained only in-frame sequences with V and J called. Part of the clones is not carried over; for the studies checked, unresolved V genes explain less than half of this, and the remainder is unexplained. That table supplies the V and J calls and clone size; D and trimming were determined from the DNA. The sample table records around 190,000 clones; less than 85% of these occur just once. Under 8.5% of the sample comes from the top ten.

Trimming takes 6 bases off V and 6 bases off J; junction bases not matched to a gene: 12. The CDR3 numbers 17 residues from cysteine through phenylalanine. CDR3 DNA is the only sequence kept; it has 51 bases, read in frame from the first base. The germline V gene supplies CDR1 KGHSH and CDR2 LQKENI. This clonotype originated in a human donor in a cohort sampled during active COVID-19. The chain couples TRBV18 to TRBJ1-6; 9 bases in between match TRBD1. The material sequenced was peripheral blood. The CDR3 here reads CASSPGTGGSRNSPLHF. The DNA sequence is as follows: TGTGCCAGCTCCCCCGGAACAGGGGGCTCCCGTAATTCACCCCTCCACTTT.